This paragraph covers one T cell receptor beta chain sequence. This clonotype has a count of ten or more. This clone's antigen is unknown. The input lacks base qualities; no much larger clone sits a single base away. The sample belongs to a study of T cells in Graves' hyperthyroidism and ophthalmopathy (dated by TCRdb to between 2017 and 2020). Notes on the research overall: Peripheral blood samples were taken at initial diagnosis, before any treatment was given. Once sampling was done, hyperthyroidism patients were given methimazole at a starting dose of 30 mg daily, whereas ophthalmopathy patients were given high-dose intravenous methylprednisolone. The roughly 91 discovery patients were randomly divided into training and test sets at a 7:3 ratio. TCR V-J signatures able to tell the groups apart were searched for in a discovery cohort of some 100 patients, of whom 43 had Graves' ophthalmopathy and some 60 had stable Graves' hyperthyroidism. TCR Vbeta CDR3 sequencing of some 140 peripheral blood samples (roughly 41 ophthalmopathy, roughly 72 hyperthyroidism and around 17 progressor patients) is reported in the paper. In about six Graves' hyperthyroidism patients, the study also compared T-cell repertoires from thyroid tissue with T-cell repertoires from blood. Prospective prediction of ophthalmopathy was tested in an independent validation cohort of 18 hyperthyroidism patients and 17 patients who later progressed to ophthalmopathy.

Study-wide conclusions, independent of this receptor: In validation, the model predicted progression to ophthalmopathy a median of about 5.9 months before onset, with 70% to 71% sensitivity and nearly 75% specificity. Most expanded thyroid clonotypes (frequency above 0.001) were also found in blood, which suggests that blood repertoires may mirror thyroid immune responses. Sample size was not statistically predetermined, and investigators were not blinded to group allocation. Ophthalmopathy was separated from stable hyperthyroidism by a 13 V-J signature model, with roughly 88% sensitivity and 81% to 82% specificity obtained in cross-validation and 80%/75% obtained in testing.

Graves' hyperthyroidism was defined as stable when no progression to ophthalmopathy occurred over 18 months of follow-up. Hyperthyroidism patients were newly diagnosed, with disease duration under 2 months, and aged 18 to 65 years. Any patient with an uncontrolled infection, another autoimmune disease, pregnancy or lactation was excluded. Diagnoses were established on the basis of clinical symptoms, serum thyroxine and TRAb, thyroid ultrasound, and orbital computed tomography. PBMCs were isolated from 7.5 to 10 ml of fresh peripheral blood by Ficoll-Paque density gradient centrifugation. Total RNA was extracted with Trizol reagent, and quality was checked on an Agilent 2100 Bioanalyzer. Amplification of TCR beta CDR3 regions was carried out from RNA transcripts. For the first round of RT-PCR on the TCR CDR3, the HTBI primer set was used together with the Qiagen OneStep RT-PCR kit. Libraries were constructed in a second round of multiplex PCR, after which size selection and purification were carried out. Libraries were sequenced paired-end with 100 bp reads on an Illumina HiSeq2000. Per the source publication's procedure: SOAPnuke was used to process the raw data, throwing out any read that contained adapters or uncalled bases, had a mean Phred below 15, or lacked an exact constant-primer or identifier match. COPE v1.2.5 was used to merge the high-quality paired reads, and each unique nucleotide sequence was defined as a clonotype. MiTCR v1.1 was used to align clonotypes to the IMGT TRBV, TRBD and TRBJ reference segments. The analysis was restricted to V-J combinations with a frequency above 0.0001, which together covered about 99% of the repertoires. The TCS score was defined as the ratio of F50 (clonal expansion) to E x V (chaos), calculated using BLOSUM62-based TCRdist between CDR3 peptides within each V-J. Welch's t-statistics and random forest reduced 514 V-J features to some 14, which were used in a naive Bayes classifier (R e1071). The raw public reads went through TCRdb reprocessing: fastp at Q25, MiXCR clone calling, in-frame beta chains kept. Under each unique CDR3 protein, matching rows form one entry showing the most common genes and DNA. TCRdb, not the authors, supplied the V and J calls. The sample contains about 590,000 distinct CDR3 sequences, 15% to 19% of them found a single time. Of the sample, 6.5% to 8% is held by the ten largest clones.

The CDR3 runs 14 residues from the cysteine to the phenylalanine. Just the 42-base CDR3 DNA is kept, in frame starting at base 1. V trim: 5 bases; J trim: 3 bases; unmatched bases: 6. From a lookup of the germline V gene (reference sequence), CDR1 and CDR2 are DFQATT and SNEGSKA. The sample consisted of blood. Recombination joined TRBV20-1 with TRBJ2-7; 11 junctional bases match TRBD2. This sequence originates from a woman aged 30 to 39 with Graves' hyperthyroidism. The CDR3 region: CSAFFSGRGYEQYF. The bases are TGCAGTGCTTTCTTTAGCGGGAGGGGCTACGAGCAGTACTTC.